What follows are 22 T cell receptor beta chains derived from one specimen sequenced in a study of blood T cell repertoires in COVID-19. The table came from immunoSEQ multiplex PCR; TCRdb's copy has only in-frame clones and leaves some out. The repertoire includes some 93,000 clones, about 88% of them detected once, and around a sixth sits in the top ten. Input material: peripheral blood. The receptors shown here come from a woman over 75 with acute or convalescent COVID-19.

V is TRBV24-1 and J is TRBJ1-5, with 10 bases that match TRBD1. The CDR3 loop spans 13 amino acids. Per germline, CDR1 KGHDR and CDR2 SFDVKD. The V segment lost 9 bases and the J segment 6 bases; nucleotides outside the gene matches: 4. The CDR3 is CATSDRGSQPQHF. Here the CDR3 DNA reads TGTGCCACCTCGGACAGGGGGAGTCAGCCCCAGCATTTT.

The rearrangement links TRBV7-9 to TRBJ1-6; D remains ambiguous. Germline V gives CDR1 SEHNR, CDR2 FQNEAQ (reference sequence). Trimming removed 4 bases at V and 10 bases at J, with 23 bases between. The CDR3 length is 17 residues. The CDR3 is CASSSLDGYWGGSPLHF. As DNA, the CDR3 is TGTGCCAGCAGCTCTCTCGACGGGTATTGGGGAGGGTCACCCCTCCACTTT.

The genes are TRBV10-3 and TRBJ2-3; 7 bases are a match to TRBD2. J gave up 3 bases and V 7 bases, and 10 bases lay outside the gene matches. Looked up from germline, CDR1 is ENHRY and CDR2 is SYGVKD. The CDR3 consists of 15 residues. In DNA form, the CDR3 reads TGTGCCATCACCCCCACTAGCGAAGGTACAGATACGCAGTATTTT. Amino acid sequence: CAITPTSEGTDTQYF.

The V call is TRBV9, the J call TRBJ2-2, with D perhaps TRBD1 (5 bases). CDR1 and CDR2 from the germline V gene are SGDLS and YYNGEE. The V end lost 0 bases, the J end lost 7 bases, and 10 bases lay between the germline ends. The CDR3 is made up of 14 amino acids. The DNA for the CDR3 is TGTGCCAGCAGCGTAGTAGGGGATGGCGGGGAGCTGTTTTTT. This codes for CASSVVGDGGELFF.

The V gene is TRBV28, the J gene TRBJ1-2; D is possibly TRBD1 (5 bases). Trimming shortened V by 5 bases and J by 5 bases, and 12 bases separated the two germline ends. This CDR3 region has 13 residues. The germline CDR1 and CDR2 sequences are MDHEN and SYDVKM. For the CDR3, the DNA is TGTGCCAGCAGTGCCGGACATTATTATGGCTACACCTTC. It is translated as CASSAGHYYGYTF.

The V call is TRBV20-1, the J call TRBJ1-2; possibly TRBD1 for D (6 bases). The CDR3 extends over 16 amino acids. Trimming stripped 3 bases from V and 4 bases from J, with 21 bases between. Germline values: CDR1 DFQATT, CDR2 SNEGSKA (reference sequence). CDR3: CSASVQGREGVYGYTF. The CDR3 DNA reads TGCAGTGCTAGTGTACAGGGAAGGGAGGGGGTCTATGGCTACACCTTC.

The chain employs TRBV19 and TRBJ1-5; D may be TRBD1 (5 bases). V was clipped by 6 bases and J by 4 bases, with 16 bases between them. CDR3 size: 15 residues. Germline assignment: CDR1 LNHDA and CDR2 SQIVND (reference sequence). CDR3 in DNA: TGTGCCAGTAGAGACGAGACAGCCGATAATCAGCCCCAGCATTTT. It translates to CASRDETADNQPQHF.

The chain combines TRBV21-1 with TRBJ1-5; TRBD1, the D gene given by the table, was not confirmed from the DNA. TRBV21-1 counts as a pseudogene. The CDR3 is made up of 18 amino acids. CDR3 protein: CASSKRDRVNYSNQPQHF. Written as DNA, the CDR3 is TGTGCCAGCAGCAAGCGGGACAGGGTGAACTACTCCAATCAGCCCCAGCATTTT.

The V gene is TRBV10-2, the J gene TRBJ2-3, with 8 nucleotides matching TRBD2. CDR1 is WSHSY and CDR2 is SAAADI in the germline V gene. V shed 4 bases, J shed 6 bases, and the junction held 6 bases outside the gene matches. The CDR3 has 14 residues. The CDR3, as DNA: TGCGCCAGCAGTGCCCGGGGGGGCTCGGATACGCAGTATTTT. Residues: CASSARGGSDTQYF.

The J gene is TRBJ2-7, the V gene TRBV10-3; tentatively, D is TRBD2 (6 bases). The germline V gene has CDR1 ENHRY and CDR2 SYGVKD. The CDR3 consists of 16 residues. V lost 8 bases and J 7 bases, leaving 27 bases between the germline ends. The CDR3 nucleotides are TGTGCCATCTCTGACCCCAGCGGGCCAAAAGCAGGGGAGCAGTACTTC. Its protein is CAISDPSGPKAGEQYF.

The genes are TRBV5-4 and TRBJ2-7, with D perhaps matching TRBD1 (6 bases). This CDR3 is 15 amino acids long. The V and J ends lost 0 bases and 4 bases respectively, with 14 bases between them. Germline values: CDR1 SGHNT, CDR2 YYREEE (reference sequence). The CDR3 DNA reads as TGTGCCAGCAGCTTGGGCCAGGGGACCGAGTACGAGCAGTACTTC. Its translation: CASSLGQGTEYEQYF.

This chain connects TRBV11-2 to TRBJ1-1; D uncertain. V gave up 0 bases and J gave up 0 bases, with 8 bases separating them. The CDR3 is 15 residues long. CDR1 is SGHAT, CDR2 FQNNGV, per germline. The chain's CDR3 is CASSLELIVNTEAFF. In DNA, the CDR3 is TGTGCCAGCAGCTTAGAGTTAATCGTGAACACTGAAGCTTTCTTT.

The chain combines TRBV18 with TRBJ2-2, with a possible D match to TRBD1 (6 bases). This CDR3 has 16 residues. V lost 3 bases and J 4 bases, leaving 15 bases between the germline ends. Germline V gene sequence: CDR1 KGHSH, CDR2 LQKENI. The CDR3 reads CASSPIQGSITGELFF. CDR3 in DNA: TGTGCCAGCTCACCCATACAGGGCTCAATCACCGGGGAGCTGTTTTTT.

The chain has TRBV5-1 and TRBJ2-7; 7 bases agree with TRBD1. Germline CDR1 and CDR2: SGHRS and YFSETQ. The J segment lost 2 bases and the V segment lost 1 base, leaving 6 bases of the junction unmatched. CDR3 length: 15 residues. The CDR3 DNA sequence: TGCGCCAGCAGCTTGATGCGACAGGGCCCCTACGAGCAGTACTTC. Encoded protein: CASSLMRQGPYEQYF.

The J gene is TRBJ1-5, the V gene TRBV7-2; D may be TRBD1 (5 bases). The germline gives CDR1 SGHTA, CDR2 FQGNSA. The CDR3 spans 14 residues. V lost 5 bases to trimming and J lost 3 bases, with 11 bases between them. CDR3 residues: CASSADSANQPQHF. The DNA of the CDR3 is TGTGCCAGCAGCGCTGACAGTGCCAATCAGCCCCAGCATTTT.

CDR3 loop: CASSIDRGNQPQHF. The CDR3 DNA reads TGTGCCAGTAGTATAGATCGGGGCAATCAGCCCCAGCATTTT. The chain carries TRBV19 and TRBJ1-5; unclear D gene. There are 14 residues in the CDR3. Between the trimmed V and J ends, which lost 0 bases and 2 bases, there was a span of 5 bases. From germline, CDR1 is LNHDA and CDR2 SQIVND (reference sequence).

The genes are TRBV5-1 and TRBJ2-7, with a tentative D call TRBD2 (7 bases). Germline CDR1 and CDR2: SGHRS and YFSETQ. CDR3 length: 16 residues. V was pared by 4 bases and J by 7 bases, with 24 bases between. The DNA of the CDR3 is TGCGCCAGCAGCCTCTCCCCGGGGAGGGGGTCGGGGGAGCAGTACTTC. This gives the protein CASSLSPGRGSGEQYF.

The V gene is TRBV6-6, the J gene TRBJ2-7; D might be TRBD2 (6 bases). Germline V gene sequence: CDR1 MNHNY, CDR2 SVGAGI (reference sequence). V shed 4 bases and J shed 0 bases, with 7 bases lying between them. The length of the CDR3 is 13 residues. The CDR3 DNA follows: TGTGCCAGCAGTTTTAGCGGCTCCTACGAGCAGTACTTC. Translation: CASSFSGSYEQYF.

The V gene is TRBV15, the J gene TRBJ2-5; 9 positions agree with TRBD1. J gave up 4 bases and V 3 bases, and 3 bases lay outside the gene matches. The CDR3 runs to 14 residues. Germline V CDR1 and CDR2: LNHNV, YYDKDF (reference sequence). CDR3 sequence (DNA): TGTGCCACCAGCAGCGACAGGGGGGGAGAGACCCAGTACTTC. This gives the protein CATSSDRGGETQYF.

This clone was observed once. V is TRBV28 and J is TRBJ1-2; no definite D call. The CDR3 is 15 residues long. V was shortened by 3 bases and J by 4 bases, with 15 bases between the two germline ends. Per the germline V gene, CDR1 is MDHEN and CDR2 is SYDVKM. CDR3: CASSFSLTSGYGYTF. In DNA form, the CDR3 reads TGTGCCAGCAGTTTTTCTCTGACCAGCGGCTATGGCTACACCTTC.

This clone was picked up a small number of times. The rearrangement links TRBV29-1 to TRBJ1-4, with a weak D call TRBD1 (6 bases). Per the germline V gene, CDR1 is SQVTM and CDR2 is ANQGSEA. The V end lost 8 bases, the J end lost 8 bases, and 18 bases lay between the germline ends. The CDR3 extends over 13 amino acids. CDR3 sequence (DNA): TGCAGCACAACTGGGGGGGCCGGCGAAAAACTGTTTTTT. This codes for CSTTGGAGEKLFF. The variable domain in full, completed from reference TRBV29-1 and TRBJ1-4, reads SAVISQKPSRDICQRGTSLTIQCQVDSQVTMMFWYRQQPGQSLTLIATANQGSEATYESGFVIDKFPISRPNLTFSTLTVSNMSPEDSSIYLCSTTGGAGEKLFFGSGTQLSVL.

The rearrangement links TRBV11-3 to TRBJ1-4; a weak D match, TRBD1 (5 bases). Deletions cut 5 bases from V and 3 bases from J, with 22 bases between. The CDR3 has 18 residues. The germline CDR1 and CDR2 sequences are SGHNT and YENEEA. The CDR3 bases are TGTGCCAGCAGCACCCCTAGGGGCCGGACCGGCCCTAATGAAAAACTGTTTTTT. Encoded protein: CASSTPRGRTGPNEKLFF.